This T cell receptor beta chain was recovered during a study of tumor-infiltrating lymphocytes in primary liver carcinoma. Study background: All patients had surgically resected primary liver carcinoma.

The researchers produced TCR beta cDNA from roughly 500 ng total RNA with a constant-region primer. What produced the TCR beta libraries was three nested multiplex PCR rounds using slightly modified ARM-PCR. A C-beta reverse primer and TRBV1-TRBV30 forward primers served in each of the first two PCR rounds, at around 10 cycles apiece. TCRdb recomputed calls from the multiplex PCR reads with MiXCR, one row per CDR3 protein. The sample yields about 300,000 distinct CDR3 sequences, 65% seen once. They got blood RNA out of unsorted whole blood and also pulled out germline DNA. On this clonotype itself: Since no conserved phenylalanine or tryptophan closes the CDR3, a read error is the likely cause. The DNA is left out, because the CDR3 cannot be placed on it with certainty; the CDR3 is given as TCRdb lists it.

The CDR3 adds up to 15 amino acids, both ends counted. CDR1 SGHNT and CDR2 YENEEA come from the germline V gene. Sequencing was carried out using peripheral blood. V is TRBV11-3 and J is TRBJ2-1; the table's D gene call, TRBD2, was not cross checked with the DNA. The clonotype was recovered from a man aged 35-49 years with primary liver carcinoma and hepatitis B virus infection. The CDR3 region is CVSSSLAGSYNEPFL.